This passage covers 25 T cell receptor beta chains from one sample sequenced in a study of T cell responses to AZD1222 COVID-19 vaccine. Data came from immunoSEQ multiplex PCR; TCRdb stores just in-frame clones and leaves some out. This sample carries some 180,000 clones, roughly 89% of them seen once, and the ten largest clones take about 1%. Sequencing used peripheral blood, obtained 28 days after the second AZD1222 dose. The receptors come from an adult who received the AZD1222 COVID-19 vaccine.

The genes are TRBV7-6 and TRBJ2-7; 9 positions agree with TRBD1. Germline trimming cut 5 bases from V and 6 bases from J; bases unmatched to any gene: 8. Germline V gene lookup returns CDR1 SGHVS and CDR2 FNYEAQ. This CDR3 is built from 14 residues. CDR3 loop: CASSDRDREVEQYF. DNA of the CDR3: TGTGCCAGCAGCGACCGGGACAGGGAGGTCGAGCAGTACTTC.

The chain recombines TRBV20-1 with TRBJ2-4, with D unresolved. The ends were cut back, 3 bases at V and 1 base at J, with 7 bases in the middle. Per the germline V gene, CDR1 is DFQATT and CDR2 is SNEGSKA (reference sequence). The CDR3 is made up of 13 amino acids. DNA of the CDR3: TGCAGTGCTAGTGCGAGGGCCAAAAACATTCAGTACTTC. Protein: CSASARAKNIQYF.

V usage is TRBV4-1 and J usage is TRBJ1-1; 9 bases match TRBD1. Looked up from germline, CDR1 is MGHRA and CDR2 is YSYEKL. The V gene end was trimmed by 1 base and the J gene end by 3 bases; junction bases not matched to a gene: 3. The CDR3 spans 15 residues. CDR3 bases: TGCGCCAGCAGCCAAGTACGACAGGGGGACACTGAAGCTTTCTTT. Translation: CASSQVRQGDTEAFF.

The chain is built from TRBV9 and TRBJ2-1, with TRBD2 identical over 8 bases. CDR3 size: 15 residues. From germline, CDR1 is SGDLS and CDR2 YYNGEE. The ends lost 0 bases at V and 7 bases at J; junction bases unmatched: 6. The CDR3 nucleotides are TGTGCCAGCAGCGTAGGGGGACTAGTGGGTAATGAGCAGTTCTTC. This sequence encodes CASSVGGLVGNEQFF. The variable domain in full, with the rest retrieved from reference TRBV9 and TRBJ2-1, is DSGVTQTPKHLITATGQRVTLRCSPRSGDLSVYWYQQSLDQGLQFLIQYYNGEERAKGNILERFSAQQFPDLHSELNLSSLELGDSALYFCASSVGGLVGNEQFFGPGTRLTVL.

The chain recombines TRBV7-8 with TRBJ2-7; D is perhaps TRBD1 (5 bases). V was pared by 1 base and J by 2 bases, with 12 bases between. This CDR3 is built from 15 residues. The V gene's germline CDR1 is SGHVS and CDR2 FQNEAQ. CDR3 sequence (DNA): TGTGCCAGCAGCTTAGTAGGACACCTTGCCTACGAGCAGTACTTC. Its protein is CASSLVGHLAYEQYF.

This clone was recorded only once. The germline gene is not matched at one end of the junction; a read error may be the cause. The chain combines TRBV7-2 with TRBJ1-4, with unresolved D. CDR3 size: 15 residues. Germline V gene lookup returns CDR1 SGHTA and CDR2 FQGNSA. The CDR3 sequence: CASSLAGSTNEKLFF. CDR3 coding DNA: TGTGCCAGCAGCCTAGCGGGTTCAACTAATGAAAAACTGTTTTTT.

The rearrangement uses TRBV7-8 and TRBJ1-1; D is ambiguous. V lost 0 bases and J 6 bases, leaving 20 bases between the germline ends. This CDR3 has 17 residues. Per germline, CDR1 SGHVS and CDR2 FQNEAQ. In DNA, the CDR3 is TGTGCCAGCAGCTTAGCCCCCCTCTCCGGGCCTAAAGCTGAAGCTTTCTTT. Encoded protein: CASSLAPLSGPKAEAFF.

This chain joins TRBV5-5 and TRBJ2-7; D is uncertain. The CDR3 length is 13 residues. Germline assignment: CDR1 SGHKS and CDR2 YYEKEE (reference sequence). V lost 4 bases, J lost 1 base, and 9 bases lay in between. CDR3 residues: CASSPENSYEQYF. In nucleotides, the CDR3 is TGTGCCAGCAGCCCTGAAAATTCCTACGAGCAGTACTTC.

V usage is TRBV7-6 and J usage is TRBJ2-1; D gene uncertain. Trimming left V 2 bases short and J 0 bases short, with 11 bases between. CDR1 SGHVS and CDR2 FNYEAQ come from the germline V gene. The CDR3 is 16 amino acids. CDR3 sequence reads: CASSLSRPSSYNEQFF. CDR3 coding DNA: TGTGCCAGCAGCTTATCCAGGCCAAGCTCCTACAATGAGCAGTTCTTC.

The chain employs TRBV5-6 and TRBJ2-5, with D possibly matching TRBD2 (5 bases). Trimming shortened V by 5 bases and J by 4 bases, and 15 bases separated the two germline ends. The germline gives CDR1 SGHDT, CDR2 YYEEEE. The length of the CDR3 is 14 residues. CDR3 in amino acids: CASRPARAGETQYF. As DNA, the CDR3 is TGTGCCAGCAGGCCTGCTAGGGCGGGAGAGACCCAGTACTTC.

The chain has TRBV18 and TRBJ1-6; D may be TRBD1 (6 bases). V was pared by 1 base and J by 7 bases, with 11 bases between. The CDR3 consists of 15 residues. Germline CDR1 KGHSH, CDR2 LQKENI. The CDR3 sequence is CASSPQADRNSPLHF. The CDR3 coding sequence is TGTGCCAGCTCACCACAGGCGGACAGAAATTCACCCCTCCACTTT.

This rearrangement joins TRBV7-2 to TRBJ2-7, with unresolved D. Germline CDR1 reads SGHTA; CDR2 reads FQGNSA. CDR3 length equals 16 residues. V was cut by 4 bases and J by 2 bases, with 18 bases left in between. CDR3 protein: CASSSQARPPPYEQYF. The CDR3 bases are TGTGCCAGCAGCTCGCAGGCCAGGCCGCCCCCCTACGAGCAGTACTTC.

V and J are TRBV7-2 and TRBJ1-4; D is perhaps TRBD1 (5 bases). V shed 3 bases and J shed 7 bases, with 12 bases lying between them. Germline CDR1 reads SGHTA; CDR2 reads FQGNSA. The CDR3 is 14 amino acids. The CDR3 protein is CASSLRPRGEKLFF. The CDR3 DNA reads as TGTGCCAGCAGCTTGCGGCCTAGGGGTGAAAAACTGTTTTTT.

The CDR3 spells CASSYGGVGTEAFF. Written as DNA, the CDR3 is TGTGCCAGCAGTTACGGGGGGGTAGGAACTGAAGCTTTCTTT. The rearrangement joins TRBV6-5 to TRBJ1-1; D may be TRBD1 (5 bases). The CDR3 runs to 14 residues. V lost 2 bases, J lost 5 bases, and 12 bases lay in between. From germline, CDR1 is MNHEY and CDR2 SVGAGI.

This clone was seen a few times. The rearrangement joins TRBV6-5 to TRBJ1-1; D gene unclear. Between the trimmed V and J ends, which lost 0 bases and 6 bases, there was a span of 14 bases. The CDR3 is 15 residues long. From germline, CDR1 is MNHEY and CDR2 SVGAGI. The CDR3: CASSYSVGNLPEAFF. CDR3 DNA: TGTGCCAGCAGTTACTCGGTGGGAAATTTGCCTGAAGCTTTCTTT.

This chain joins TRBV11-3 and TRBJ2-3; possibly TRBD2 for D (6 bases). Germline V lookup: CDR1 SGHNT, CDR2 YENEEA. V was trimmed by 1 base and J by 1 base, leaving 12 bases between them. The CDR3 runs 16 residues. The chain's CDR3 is CASSLVGGSGTDTQYF. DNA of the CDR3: TGTGCCAGCAGCTTAGTGGGGGGATCGGGCACAGATACGCAGTATTTT.

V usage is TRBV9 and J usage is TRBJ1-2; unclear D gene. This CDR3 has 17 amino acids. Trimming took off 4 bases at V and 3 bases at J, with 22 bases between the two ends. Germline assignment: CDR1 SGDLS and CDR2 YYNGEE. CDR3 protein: CASSLRRDNVIDYGYTF. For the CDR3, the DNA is TGTGCCAGCAGCCTCCGCCGCGACAACGTTATTGACTATGGCTACACCTTC.

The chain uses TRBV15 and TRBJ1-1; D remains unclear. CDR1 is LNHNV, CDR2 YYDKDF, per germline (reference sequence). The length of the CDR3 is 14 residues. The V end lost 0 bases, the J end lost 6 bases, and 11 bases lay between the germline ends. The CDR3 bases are TGTGCCACCAGCAGAGATCAAGAGATGGCTGAAGCTTTCTTT. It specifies CATSRDQEMAEAFF.

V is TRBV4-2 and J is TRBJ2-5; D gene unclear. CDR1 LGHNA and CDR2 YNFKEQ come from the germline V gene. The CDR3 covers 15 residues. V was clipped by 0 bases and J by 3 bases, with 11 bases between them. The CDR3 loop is CASSQDRAAKETQYF. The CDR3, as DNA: TGTGCCAGCAGCCAAGATCGGGCAGCCAAAGAGACCCAGTACTTC.

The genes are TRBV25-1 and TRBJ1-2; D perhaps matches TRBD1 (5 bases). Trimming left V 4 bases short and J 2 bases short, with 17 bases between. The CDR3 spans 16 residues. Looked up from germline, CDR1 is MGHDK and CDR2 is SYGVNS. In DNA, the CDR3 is TGTGCCAGCAGTGTCGGTGTTCAGGGAGGGAACTATGGCTACACCTTC. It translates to CASSVGVQGGNYGYTF.

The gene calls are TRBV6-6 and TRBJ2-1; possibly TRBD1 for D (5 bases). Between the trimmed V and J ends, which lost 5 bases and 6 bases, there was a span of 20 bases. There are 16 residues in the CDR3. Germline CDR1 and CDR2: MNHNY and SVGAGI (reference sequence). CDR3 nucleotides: TGTGCCAGCAGTCGGTTCAGGGTCCAAACGGGCAATGAGCAGTTCTTC. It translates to CASSRFRVQTGNEQFF.

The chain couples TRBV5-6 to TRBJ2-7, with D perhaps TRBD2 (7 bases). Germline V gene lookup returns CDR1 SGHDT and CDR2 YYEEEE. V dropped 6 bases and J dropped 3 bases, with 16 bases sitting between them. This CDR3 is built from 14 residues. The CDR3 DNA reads TGTGCCAGCAATGAGGGGGGGCAGTACTACGAGCAGTACTTC. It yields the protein CASNEGGQYYEQYF.

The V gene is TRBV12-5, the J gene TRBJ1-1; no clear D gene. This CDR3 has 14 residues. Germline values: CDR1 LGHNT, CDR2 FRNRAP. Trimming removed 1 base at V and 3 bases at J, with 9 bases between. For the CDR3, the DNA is TGTGCTAGTGGTTTGGGGCATGCTTACACTGAAGCTTTCTTT. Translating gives CASGLGHAYTEAFF.

This CDR3 is CASTPVPGELFF. In nucleotides, the CDR3 is TGTGCCAGCACCCCGGTACCCGGGGAGCTGTTTTTT. The chain couples TRBV6-4 to TRBJ2-2; D call uncertain. The V gene's germline CDR1 is MRHNA and CDR2 SNTAGT. This CDR3 comprises 12 residues. Trimming took off 7 bases at V and 6 bases at J, with 9 bases between the two ends.

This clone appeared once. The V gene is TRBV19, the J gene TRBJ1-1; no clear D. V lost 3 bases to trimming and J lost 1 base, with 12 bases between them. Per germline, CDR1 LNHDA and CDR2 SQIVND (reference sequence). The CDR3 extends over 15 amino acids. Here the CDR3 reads CASSMFLTTNTEAFF. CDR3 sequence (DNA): TGTGCCAGTAGTATGTTTTTGACCACGAACACTGAAGCTTTCTTT.